These T cell receptor beta chains were read from a single sample in a study of control samples from healthy donors and cancer patients. The data were produced by immunoSEQ multiplex PCR, yet TCRdb's version contains in-frame clones alone and is incomplete. The table includes 75,000 to 95,000 clones, approximately 84% detected once. Material: PBMCs. These receptors all come from a man in his 70s with lung cancer. Each CDR3 is given with its conserved first and last residue. A D gene is named only where the DNA matches it firmly.

J gene,V gene,D gene,CDR3 length,CDR3 DNA,CDR3 protein
TRBJ1-1,TRBV6-1,-,15,TGTGCCAGCAGTGAAAAAACAGGGATGAACACTGAAGCTTTCTTT,CASSEKTGMNTEAFF
TRBJ1-1,TRBV19,-,14,TGTGCCAGTACGGGGACGGTTAGGAACACTGAAGCTTTCTTT,CASTGTVRNTEAFF
TRBJ1-3,TRBV4-2,-,13,TGTGCCAGCAGCCAAGATCGAACAGACACCATATATTTT,CASSQDRTDTIYF
TRBJ1-2,TRBV4-1,-,14,TGCGCCAGCAGCCCGAAAACTGACCGAGCCGGCTACACCTTC,CASSPKTDRAGYTF
TRBJ1-3,TRBV5-6,-,15,TGTGCCAGCAGTTTGACGGGACTGCTGCTAAACACCATATATTTT,CASSLTGLLLNTIYF
TRBJ2-3,TRBV6-5,-,15,TGTGCCAGCAGTTACATCAACGTGGGGACAGATACGCAGTATTTT,CASSYINVGTDTQYF
TRBJ2-7,TRBV5-6,-,12,TGTGCCAGCAGCTTGGACTCGGACGAGCAGTACTTC,CASSLDSDEQYF
TRBJ2-4,TRBV7-9,TRBD1,14,TGTGCCAGCAGCCCCGGACAGGAAAAAAACATTCAGTACTTC,CASSPGQEKNIQYF
TRBJ1-1,TRBV4-2,-,14,TGTGCCAGCAGCCAAGATACGGTGGGGACGGGACCTTTCTTT,CASSQDTVGTGPFF
TRBJ2-3,TRBV18,-,12,TGTGCCAGCTCAGCCTACACAGATACGCAGTATTTT,CASSAYTDTQYF